A selection of T cell receptor beta chains follows, all from one sample in a study of blood T cells in healthy people across ages. TCRdb used MiXCR to reprocess the 5' RACE reads, holding one entry per CDR3 protein. The table records roughly 800,000 distinct CDR3 sequences, 58% of them present only once. Source material: blood. The receptors were sampled from a man under 40 in good health. The CDR3 runs from the conserved cysteine through the conserved F or W. A D gene is named only where the DNA matches it firmly.

D gene: .; V gene: TRBV12-3/TRBV12-4; J gene: TRBJ1-2; CDR3 protein: CASSLAAYYGYTF
D gene: .; V gene: TRBV15; J gene: TRBJ1-5; CDR3 protein: CATSRDDRFDQPQHF
D gene: .; V gene: TRBV29-1; J gene: TRBJ2-4; CDR3 protein: CSVGGQANIQYF
D gene: .; V gene: TRBV21-1; J gene: TRBJ2-3; CDR3 protein: CASSKGMRGPDTQYF
D gene: .; V gene: TRBV2; J gene: .; CDR3 protein: CASSIRDIQYF
D gene: .; V gene: TRBV6-6; J gene: TRBJ2-1; CDR3 protein: CASSYGLSYNEQFF
D gene: .; V gene: TRBV7-2; J gene: TRBJ1-2; CDR3 protein: CASSLVEAYGYTF
D gene: TRBD2; V gene: TRBV20-1; J gene: TRBJ2-7; CDR3 protein: CSAISGSSYEQYF
D gene: .; V gene: TRBV6-1; J gene: TRBJ2-7; CDR3 protein: CTSSGQYSSYEQYF
D gene: .; V gene: TRBV6-2/TRBV6-3; J gene: TRBJ1-2; CDR3 protein: CASSADQASRDGYTF
D gene: .; V gene: TRBV6-5; J gene: TRBJ1-2; CDR3 protein: CASSYDARGYGYTF
D gene: .; V gene: TRBV11-1; J gene: TRBJ2-3; CDR3 protein: CASSLRTTADTQYF
D gene: TRBD1; V gene: TRBV20-1; J gene: TRBJ2-1; CDR3 protein: CSAPSGQVLSHNEQFF
D gene: TRBD1; V gene: TRBV18; J gene: .; CDR3 protein: CASSPGTGDEQYF
D gene: .; V gene: TRBV11-2; J gene: TRBJ2-6; CDR3 protein: CASSGNPAGANVLTF
D gene: .; V gene: TRBV7-3; J gene: TRBJ1-1; CDR3 protein: CASSLGGGWNTEAFF
D gene: TRBD2; V gene: TRBV20-1; J gene: TRBJ2-3; CDR3 protein: CSAMTSGSLLGADTQYF
D gene: TRBD2; V gene: TRBV28; J gene: TRBJ2-7; CDR3 protein: CASSQREGPAYEQYF
D gene: TRBD1; V gene: TRBV29-1; J gene: TRBJ2-7; CDR3 protein: CSVWGGQGNEQYF
D gene: TRBD2; V gene: TRBV6-2/TRBV6-3; J gene: TRBJ2-3; CDR3 protein: CASSRTREGRGTDTQYF
D gene: .; V gene: TRBV5-1; J gene: TRBJ2-1; CDR3 protein: CASSLGGRQLNEQFF
D gene: TRBD2; V gene: TRBV4-2; J gene: TRBJ2-7; CDR3 protein: CASSQGTTSYEQYF
D gene: TRBD1; V gene: TRBV7-6; J gene: TRBJ2-7; CDR3 protein: CASSSVRNRGCEQYF
D gene: .; V gene: TRBV6-1; J gene: .; CDR3 protein: CASSDPYQETQYF
D gene: TRBD2; V gene: TRBV10-3; J gene: TRBJ2-4; CDR3 protein: CAISGPGLAGTKNIQYF
D gene: .; V gene: TRBV4-2; J gene: TRBJ2-5; CDR3 protein: CASNSAGAPEETQYF
D gene: .; V gene: TRBV20-1; J gene: .; CDR3 protein: CSASRAPLVKNIQYF
D gene: .; V gene: TRBV7-8; J gene: TRBJ1-1; CDR3 protein: CASSRTQVNTPTEAFF
D gene: .; V gene: TRBV5-6; J gene: TRBJ2-1; CDR3 protein: CASSLDLTYNEQFF
D gene: TRBD2; V gene: TRBV20-1; J gene: TRBJ2-7; CDR3 protein: CSAKVRGLAGPRSSYEQYF
D gene: .; V gene: TRBV20-1; J gene: TRBJ1-1; CDR3 protein: CSARKQPTNTEAFF
D gene: TRBD1; V gene: TRBV29-1; J gene: TRBJ1-5; CDR3 protein: CSVGQGVGQPQHF